Shown below are 4 T cell receptor beta chains from a single sample sequenced in a study of cytomegalovirus exposure and HLA in healthy donors. The PCR used 60 Vbeta and 13 Jbeta primers. Here immunoSEQ multiplex PCR was the method, and the copy in TCRdb shows in-frame clones only, minus some. Of about 120,000 clones in the sample, 81% were seen once. Source material: PBMCs. These receptors came from a woman aged 35 to 49 in good health and CMV-seronegative.

The chain carries TRBV2 and TRBJ1-5; no reliable D call. The V and J ends lost 4 bases and 0 bases respectively, with 4 bases between them. CDR1 is SNHLY and CDR2 is FYNNEI in the germline V gene. This CDR3 comprises 13 residues. The CDR3: CASSADSNQPQHF. The CDR3 nucleotides are TGTGCCAGCAGTGCAGATAGCAATCAGCCCCAGCATTTT.

The chain uses TRBV11-2 and TRBJ2-5, with 8 positions matching TRBD2. The CDR3 loop spans 15 amino acids. Germline values: CDR1 SGHAT, CDR2 FQNNGV. V was pared by 5 bases and J by 5 bases, with 10 bases of the junction left unmatched. The CDR3 here is CASSPGLAVAETQYF. The CDR3 nucleotides read TGTGCCAGCAGCCCCGGACTAGCTGTTGCGGAGACCCAGTACTTC.

In DNA form, the CDR3 reads TGTGCCTCTATGGGGCGATTGAACACTGAAGCTTTCTTT. Amino acid sequence: CASMGRLNTEAFF. J is TRBJ1-1 and V is TRBV10-3, with D possibly matching TRBD1 (5 bases). Germline V gene sequence: CDR1 ENHRY, CDR2 SYGVKD. The CDR3 totals 13 residues. V was cut by 11 bases and J by 0 bases, with 13 bases left in between.

Only one count was recorded for this clone. The genes are TRBV18 and TRBJ2-3; 11 bases line up with TRBD2. Per germline, CDR1 KGHSH and CDR2 LQKENI. This CDR3 has 16 residues. With 4 bases clipped from V and 7 bases from J, the junction kept 10 bases outside the gene matches. The CDR3 loop reads CASSRTSGSQVNTQYF. The CDR3 bases are TGTGCCAGCTCACGAACTAGCGGGAGCCAGGTCAATACGCAGTATTTT.